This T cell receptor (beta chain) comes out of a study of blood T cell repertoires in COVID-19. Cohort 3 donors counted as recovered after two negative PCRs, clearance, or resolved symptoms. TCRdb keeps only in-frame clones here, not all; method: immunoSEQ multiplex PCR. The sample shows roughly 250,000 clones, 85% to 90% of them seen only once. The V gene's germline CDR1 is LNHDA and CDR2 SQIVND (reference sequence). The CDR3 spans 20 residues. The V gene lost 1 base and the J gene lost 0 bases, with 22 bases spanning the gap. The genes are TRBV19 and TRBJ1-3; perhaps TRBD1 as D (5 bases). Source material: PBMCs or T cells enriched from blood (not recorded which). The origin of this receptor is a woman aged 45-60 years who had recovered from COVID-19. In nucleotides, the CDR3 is TGTGCCAGTAGTATAGTCTTTTCCGTCGGGTTGGACACCTCTGGAAACACCATATATTTT. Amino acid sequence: CASSIVFSVGLDTSGNTIYF.